The 18 T cell receptor beta chains presented below share a single source sample, sequenced in a study of patients and donors after allogeneic stem cell transplantation. Via MiXCR, TCRdb re-called the RT-PCR reads, giving one row per CDR3 protein. The table has about 110,000 distinct CDR3 sequences, about a third seen once. The specimen was blood, either unsorted or a sorted T cell fraction (not recorded which). These receptors were collected from a human donor who was either an allogeneic HSCT recipient or a stem cell or donor lymphocyte infusion donor (not recorded which). It is not recorded whose cells these are; they may come from a transplant donor.

The rearrangement uses TRBV27 and TRBJ2-3; TRBD2 matches 10 bases. Per the germline V gene, CDR1 is MNHEY and CDR2 is SMNVEV (reference sequence). The CDR3 is 15 residues long. Unmatched junction bases numbered 4, after V lost 3 bases and J lost 4 bases. Written as DNA, the CDR3 is TGTGCCAGCAGTTTGGCTAGCGGGAGTCCAGATACGCAGTATTTT. Its translation is CASSLASGSPDTQYF.

This clonotype was counted a few times. V and J are TRBV12-3 or TRBV12-4 and TRBJ1-5, with D unresolved. CDR3 length: 14 residues. V was clipped by 6 bases and J by 3 bases, with 12 bases between them. The CDR3 protein is CASSRGLNNQPQHF. DNA of the CDR3: TGTGCCAGCAGCCGAGGACTGAACAATCAGCCCCAGCATTTT.

The chain employs TRBV20-1 and TRBJ2-5; 14 nucleotides match TRBD2. Germline V gene data show CDR1 as DFQATT and CDR2 as SNEGSKA (reference sequence). Germline trimming cut 5 bases from V and 3 bases from J; bases unmatched to any gene: 5. The length of the CDR3 is 15 residues. The CDR3 sequence is CSARGTSGRKETQYF. As DNA, the CDR3 is TGCAGTGCTCGGGGGACTAGCGGGAGAAAAGAGACCCAGTACTTC.

Only a few counts were recorded for this clonotype. The chain recombines TRBV4-3 with TRBJ1-1; D possibly corresponds to TRBD1 (6 bases). The CDR3 sequence is 14 residues long. The germline CDR1 and CDR2 sequences are LGHNA and YSLEER. V lost 2 bases and J 1 base, leaving 8 bases between the germline ends. Here the CDR3 reads CASSQRGGNTEAFF. In DNA form, the CDR3 reads TGCGCCAGCAGCCAAAGGGGGGGGAACACTGAAGCTTTCTTT.

The chain uses TRBV20-1 and TRBJ2-1; D is tentatively TRBD1 or TRBD2 (5 bases each). This CDR3 is built from 12 residues. Per the germline V gene, CDR1 is DFQATT and CDR2 is SNEGSKA (reference sequence). The CDR3 region has the DNA TGCACCACTCGGGGCCCCTGGGATGAGCAGTTCTTC. Protein product: CTTRGPWDEQFF.

The chain combines TRBV29-1 with TRBJ2-5; 10 bases are a match to TRBD1. Losses at the gene ends were 8 bases for V and 4 bases for J; bases not matched to a gene: 7. Germline V lookup: CDR1 SQVTM, CDR2 ANQGSEA. There are 13 residues in the CDR3. The CDR3 region is CSSRQGAGETQYF. DNA of the CDR3: TGCAGCTCCCGACAGGGGGCAGGAGAGACCCAGTACTTC.

The gene calls are TRBV20-1 and TRBJ2-5; the D gene is possibly TRBD2 (5 bases). Germline values: CDR1 DFQATT, CDR2 SNEGSKA (reference sequence). Trimming shortened V by 0 bases and J by 5 bases, and 10 bases separated the two germline ends. CDR3 length equals 13 residues. The chain's CDR3 is CSARDGIAETQYF. The CDR3 DNA reads TGCAGTGCTAGAGACGGGATAGCGGAGACCCAGTACTTC.

J is TRBJ1-2 and V is TRBV15; the D is unclear. Trimming shortened V by 5 bases and J by 8 bases, and 12 bases separated the two germline ends. The germline gives CDR1 LNHNV, CDR2 YYDKDF (reference sequence). The CDR3 loop spans 12 amino acids. The DNA for the CDR3 is TGTGCCACCAGCGACACAGAACGGGGCTACACCTTC. As protein: CATSDTERGYTF.

The CDR3: CASSPSDRLGGVSEAFF. The DNA of the CDR3 is TGTGCCAGCAGCCCCAGCGACCGGTTGGGGGGCGTTAGTGAAGCTTTCTTT. The rearrangement uses TRBV3-1 and TRBJ1-1; possible D gene TRBD1, 6 bases. The CDR3 totals 17 residues. Germline V gives CDR1 LGHDT, CDR2 YNNKEL (reference sequence). With 4 bases removed from V and 7 bases from J, the gap between germline ends came to 25 bases.

The V and J genes are TRBV5-6 and TRBJ2-1; TRBD2 agrees at 7 bases. Germline CDR1 and CDR2: SGHDT and YYEEEE. This CDR3 is 16 amino acids long. V trimming: 3 bases; J trimming: 3 bases; junction bases outside the gene matches: 9. The CDR3 spells CASSSAYRTSYNEQFF. CDR3 in DNA: TGTGCCAGCAGCTCCGCTTATAGGACTAGCTACAATGAGCAGTTCTTC.

With respect to this clonotype: One junction end does not reproduce the germline sequence, and a read error may be involved. The J gene is TRBJ1-4, the V gene TRBV29-1, with no clear D. In germline, CDR1 is SQVTM, CDR2 ANQGSEA. The CDR3 spans 10 residues. The CDR3 DNA sequence: TGCAGCGAAAGTAATGAAAAACCGTTTTTT. It specifies CSESNEKPFF.

This clonotype was recorded a few times. The J gene is TRBJ1-4, the V gene TRBV12-3 or TRBV12-4; D call uncertain. The V and J ends lost 5 bases and 8 bases respectively, with 15 bases between them. The CDR3 consists of 14 residues. The CDR3 DNA reads as TGTGCCAGCAGTCCCCGGGAGATAGACGAAAAACTGTTTTTT. Encoded protein: CASSPREIDEKLFF.

V usage is TRBV10-3 and J usage is TRBJ2-2; the D is unclear. Trimming shortened V by 4 bases and J by 1 base, and 4 bases separated the two germline ends. Germline lookup yields CDR1 ENHRY and CDR2 SYGVKD. The CDR3 consists of 13 residues. The CDR3 DNA reads TGTGCCATCAGTGTAATGAACACCGGGGAGCTGTTTTTT. It is translated as CAISVMNTGELFF.

The table lists this clonotype with a few counts. The chain is built from TRBV30 and TRBJ1-1; D uncertain. V lost 0 bases and J 3 bases, leaving 8 bases between the germline ends. The CDR3 spans 13 residues. Germline assignment: CDR1 GTSNPN and CDR2 SVGIG (reference sequence). In DNA, the CDR3 is TGTGCCTGGAGTGTAAGGTTGGACACTGAAGCTTTCTTT. Amino acids: CAWSVRLDTEAFF.

This clonotype showed up just a few times. V and J are TRBV29-1 and TRBJ1-1, with D uncertain. V was cut by 6 bases and J by 0 bases, with 14 bases left in between. Germline V gene lookup returns CDR1 SQVTM and CDR2 ANQGSEA. The CDR3 length is 14 residues. CDR3 residues: CSVRSGLMNTEAFF. CDR3 nucleotides: TGCAGCGTCAGAAGTGGACTCATGAACACTGAAGCTTTCTTT.

This chain uses TRBV29-1 with TRBJ2-2, with D hard to call. V lost 6 bases to trimming and J lost 2 bases, with 10 bases between them. Germline V gene data show CDR1 as SQVTM and CDR2 as ANQGSEA. CDR3 length: 13 amino acids. The CDR3 protein is CSVPGRNTGELFF. CDR3 DNA sequence: TGCAGCGTACCGGGCCGTAACACCGGGGAGCTGTTTTTT.

This clonotype was recorded a few times. The rearrangement links TRBV20-1 to TRBJ2-5, with 7 bases identical to TRBD1. Germline V gene data show CDR1 as DFQATT and CDR2 as SNEGSKA (reference sequence). Trimming took 7 bases from V and 7 from J; bases not matched to a gene: 9. This CDR3 is built from 12 residues. The CDR3 nucleotides read TGCAGTGTACGCAGGGGGAAGGGGACCCAGTACTTC. Residues: CSVRRGKGTQYF.

The chain has TRBV4-2 and TRBJ2-2; D is perhaps TRBD2 (5 bases). Trimming removed 6 bases at V and 4 bases at J, with 15 bases between. Germline CDR1 is LGHNA and CDR2 is YNFKEQ. The CDR3 has 15 residues. This CDR3 reads CASSLRPEGTGELFF. Here the CDR3 DNA reads TGTGCCAGCAGTCTTCGGCCAGAGGGCACCGGGGAGCTGTTTTTT.